The present entry profiles one TCR beta chain with its context. This sample stems from a study of blood T cell repertoires in COVID-19. Trimming left V 8 bases short and J 2 bases short, with 15 bases between. The germline CDR1 and CDR2 sequences are MNHEY and SVGAGI. CDR3 length: 14 amino acids. TCRdb keeps only in-frame clones here, not all; method: immunoSEQ multiplex PCR. The sample includes under 45,000 clones, 70% to 80% of them seen just once. The specimen was peripheral blood. The rearrangement links TRBV6-5 to TRBJ1-1; D is ambiguous. This receptor was taken from an older woman with acute or convalescent COVID-19. DNA of the CDR3: TGTGCCAGCCGGATCGCGGGGATAAACACTGAAGCTTTCTTT. Its protein product is CASRIAGINTEAFF.